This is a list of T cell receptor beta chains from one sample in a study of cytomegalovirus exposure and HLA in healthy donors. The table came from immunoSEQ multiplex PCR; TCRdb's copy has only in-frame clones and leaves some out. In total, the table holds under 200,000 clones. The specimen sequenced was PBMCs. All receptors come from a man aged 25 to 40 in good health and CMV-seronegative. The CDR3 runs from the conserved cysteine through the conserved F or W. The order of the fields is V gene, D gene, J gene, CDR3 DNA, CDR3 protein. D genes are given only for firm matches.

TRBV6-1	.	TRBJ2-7	TGTGCCAGCAGTGAACACGGGTCCTACGAGCAGTACTTC	CASSEHGSYEQYF
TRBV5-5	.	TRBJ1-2	TGTGCCAGCAGCTTGGTACAGGGCGGGGGCTACACCTTC	CASSLVQGGGYTF
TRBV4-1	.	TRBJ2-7	TGCGCCAGCAGCCAAGGGGGCAGGGTGCGTCGCGAGCAGTACTTC	CASSQGGRVRREQYF
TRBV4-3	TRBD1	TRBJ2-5	TGCGCCAGCAGCCAAGATTACCTCACAGGGGTGGGTGATGAGACCCAGTACTTC	CASSQDYLTGVGDETQYF
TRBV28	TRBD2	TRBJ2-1	TGTGCCAGCAGTTTTGTGGCTAGCGGGATCTCTCGCAATGAGCAGTTCTTC	CASSFVASGISRNEQFF
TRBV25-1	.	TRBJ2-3	TGTGCCAGCGAACGAACAGGGTCGAGCACAGATACGCAGTATTTT	CASERTGSSTDTQYF
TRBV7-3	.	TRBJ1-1	TGTGCCAGCAGCTTAGGGGCGAACACTGAAGCTTTCTTT	CASSLGANTEAFF
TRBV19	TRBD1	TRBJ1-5	TGTGCCAGTAGTATAGTACGACAGGGCGGTCAGCCCCAGCATTTT	CASSIVRQGGQPQHF
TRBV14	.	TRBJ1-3	TGTGCCAGCAGCCGGGGGGCTGGAAACACCATATATTTT	CASSRGAGNTIYF
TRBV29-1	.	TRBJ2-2	TGCAGCGTTCTAACAGCGAACACCGGGGAGCTGTTTTTT	CSVLTANTGELFF
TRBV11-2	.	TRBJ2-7	TGTGCCAGCAGCTTTTTGGCAGGGATATACGAGCAGTACTTC	CASSFLAGIYEQYF
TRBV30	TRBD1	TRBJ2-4	TGTGCCTGGAGTGTACGGTGGAGACAGGGGGTCCTAGGAAACATTCAGTACTTC	CAWSVRWRQGVLGNIQYF
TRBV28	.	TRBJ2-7	TGTGCCAGCAGTTTACCCCCAGGGCTCTACGAGCAGTACTTC	CASSLPPGLYEQYF
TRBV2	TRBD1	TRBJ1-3	TGTGCCAGCATTTGGGACAGCGGAAACACCATATATTTT	CASIWDSGNTIYF
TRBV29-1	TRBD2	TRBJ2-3	TGCAGCGTTGAGGCGCTAGCGGGGGGCGGGGGTACGCAGTATTTT	CSVEALAGGGGTQYF
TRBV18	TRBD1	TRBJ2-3	TGTGCCAGCTCACCTAGACAGGGCCGCACAGATACGCAGTATTTT	CASSPRQGRTDTQYF
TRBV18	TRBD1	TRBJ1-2	TGTGCCAGCTCACCAGGACAGGGGGCAGGCTATGGCTACACCTTC	CASSPGQGAGYGYTF
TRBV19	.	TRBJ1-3	TGTGCCAGTTCCGACGGGAAAGACGGAAACACCATATATTTT	CASSDGKDGNTIYF
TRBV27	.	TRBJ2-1	TGTGCCAGCAGTTTAGGGGGGGCGGGCGAGCAGTTCTTC	CASSLGGAGEQFF
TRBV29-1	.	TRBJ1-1	TGCAGCGTGCAACAGGGCGACATGAACACTGAAGCTTTCTTT	CSVQQGDMNTEAFF
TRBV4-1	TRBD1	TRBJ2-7	TGCGCCAGCAGCCAGGGGACAGGGGGATCCTACGAGCAGTACTTC	CASSQGTGGSYEQYF
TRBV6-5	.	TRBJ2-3	TGTGCCAGCAGTTACTCGTTCGGACTTATGGGGGGTACGCAGTATTTT	CASSYSFGLMGGTQYF
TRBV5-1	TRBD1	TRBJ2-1	TGCGCCAGCAGCCCTCCTGTGTCGACAGGGTATGTCAATGAGCAGTTCTTC	CASSPPVSTGYVNEQFF
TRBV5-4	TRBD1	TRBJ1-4	TGTGCCAGCAGCATACAGGGGGCGGATGAAAAACTGTTTTTT	CASSIQGADEKLFF
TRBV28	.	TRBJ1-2	TGTGCCAGCAGTTTAAGTACTCGGCAGTTAGCACTCTTC	CASSLSTRQLALF
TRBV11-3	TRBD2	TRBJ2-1	TGTGCCAGCAGCTTAAGGGGACTACGAGGTGGAGGCTCCTACAATGAGCAGTTCTTC	CASSLRGLRGGGSYNEQFF
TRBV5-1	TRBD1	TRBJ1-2	TGCGCCAGCAGCTTCCCCAGGACAGGGGGAAACTATGGCTACACCTTC	CASSFPRTGGNYGYTF
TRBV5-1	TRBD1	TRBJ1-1	TGCGCCAGCAGCAAAGCCGGGACAGAGGGTGAAGCTTTCTTT	CASSKAGTEGEAFF
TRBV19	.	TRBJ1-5	TGTGCCAGTAGTGTCCTTAGTCAGCCCCAGCATTTT	CASSVLSQPQHF
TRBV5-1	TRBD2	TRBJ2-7	TGCGCCAGCAGCTTACTAGCGGGAGCCGACGAGCAGTACTTC	CASSLLAGADEQYF
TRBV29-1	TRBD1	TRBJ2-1	TGCAGCGTTAAAGGACAGGGCTCCTACAATGAGCAGTTCTTC	CSVKGQGSYNEQFF
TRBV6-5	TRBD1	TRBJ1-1	TGTGCCAGCAGAAAGACAGGGGGCACTGAAGCTTTCTTT	CASRKTGGTEAFF
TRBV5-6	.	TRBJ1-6	TGTGCCAGCAGCTTGGGACAGTATAATTCACCCCTCCACTTT	CASSLGQYNSPLHF
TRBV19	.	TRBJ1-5	TGTGCCACCGCCTCCCAGGGTAGCAATCAGCCCCAGCATTTT	CATASQGSNQPQHF
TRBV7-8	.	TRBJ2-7	TGTGCCAGCAGCTTAGCGCGGAGGAGCTCCTACGAGCAGTACTTC	CASSLARRSSYEQYF
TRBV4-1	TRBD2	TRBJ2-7	TGCGCCAGTAACACCGGTACTAGCGGGAACGAGCAGTACTTC	CASNTGTSGNEQYF
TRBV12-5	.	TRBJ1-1	TGTGCTAGTGGCCCGCGGGGGAACACTGAAGCTTTCTTT	CASGPRGNTEAFF
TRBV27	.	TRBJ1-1	TGTGCCAGCAGTTTCTCGGGGAACACTGAAGCTTTCTTT	CASSFSGNTEAFF
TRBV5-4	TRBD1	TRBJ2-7	TGTGCCAGCAGCTTGGACAGGGGACCCTACGAGCAGTACTTC	CASSLDRGPYEQYF
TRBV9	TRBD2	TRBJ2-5	TGTGCCAGCAGCGTAGCAGGTAGCGGGGGGGGACAAGAGACCCAGTACTTC	CASSVAGSGGGQETQYF
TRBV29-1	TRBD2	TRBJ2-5	TGCAGCGTTGCCGAGATAGCGGGAGGGTGGGAGACCCAGTACTTC	CSVAEIAGGWETQYF
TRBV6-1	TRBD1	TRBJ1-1	TGTGCCAGCAGTGGACAGGGGGACACTGAAGCTTTCTTT	CASSGQGDTEAFF
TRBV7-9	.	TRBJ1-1	TGTGCCAGCAGCCCCAAGGGGTGGGTCACTGAAGCTTTCTTT	CASSPKGWVTEAFF
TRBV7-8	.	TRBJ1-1	TGTGCCAGCAGCGTCACCTGGTGGGCTATGAACACTGAAGCTTTCTTT	CASSVTWWAMNTEAFF
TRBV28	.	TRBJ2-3	TGTGCCAGCAGGAGCTATGTGGAGGGCTCAGATACGCAGTATTTT	CASRSYVEGSDTQYF